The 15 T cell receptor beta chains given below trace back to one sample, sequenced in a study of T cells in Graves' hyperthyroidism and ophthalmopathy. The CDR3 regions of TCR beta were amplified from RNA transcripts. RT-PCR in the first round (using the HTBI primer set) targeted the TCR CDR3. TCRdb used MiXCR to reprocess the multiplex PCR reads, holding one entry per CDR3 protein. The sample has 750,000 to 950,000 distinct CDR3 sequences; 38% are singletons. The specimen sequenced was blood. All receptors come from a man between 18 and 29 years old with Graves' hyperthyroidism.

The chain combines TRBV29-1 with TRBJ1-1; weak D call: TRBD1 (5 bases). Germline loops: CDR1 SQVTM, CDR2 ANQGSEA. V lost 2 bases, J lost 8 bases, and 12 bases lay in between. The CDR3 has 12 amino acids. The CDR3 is CSVESDIGEAFF. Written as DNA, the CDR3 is TGCAGCGTTGAATCGGACATTGGGGAAGCTTTCTTT.

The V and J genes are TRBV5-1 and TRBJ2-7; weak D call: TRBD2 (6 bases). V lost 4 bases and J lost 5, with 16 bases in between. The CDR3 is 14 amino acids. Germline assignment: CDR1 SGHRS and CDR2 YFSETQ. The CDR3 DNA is TGCGCCAGCAGCGCCTTGGAGGGTAATGACGAGCAGTACTTC. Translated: CASSALEGNDEQYF.

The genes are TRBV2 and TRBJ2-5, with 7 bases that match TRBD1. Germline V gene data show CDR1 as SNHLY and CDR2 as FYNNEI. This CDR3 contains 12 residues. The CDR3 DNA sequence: TGTGCTAGCCAGGGGACAGAAGAGACCCAGTACTTC. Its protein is CASQGTEETQYF.

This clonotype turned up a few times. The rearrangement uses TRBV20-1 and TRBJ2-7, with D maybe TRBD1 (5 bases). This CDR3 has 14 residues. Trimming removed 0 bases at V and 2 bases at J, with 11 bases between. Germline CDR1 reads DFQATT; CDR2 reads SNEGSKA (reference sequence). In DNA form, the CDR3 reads TGCAGTGCTAGAGATGACAGATCAACCTACGAGCAGTACTTC. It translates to CSARDDRSTYEQYF.

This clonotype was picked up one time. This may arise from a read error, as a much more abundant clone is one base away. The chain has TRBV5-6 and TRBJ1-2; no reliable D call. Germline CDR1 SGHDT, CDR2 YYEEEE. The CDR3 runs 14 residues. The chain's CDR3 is CTSSLDEGTRGYTF. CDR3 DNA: TGTACCAGCAGCTTGGACGAGGGAACGAGAGGCTACACCTTC.

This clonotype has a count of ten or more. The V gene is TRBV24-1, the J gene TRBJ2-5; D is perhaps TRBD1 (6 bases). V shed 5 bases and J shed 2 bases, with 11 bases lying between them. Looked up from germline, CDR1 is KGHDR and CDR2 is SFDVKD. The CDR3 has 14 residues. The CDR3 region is CATSAQGGQETQYF. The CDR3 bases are TGTGCCACCAGTGCTCAAGGGGGACAAGAGACCCAGTACTTC.

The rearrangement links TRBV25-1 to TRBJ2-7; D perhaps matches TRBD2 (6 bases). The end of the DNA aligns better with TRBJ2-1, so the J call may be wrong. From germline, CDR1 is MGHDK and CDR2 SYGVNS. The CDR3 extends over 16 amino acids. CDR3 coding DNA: TGTGCCAGCAGTGAATTAAGAGCGGGTCTGGGGGATGAGCAGTTCTTC. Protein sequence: CASSELRAGLGDEQFF.

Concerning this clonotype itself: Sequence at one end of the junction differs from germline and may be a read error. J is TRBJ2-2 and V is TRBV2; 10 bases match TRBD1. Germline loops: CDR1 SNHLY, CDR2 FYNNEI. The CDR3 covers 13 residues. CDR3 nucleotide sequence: TGTGCCAGCATGGGACAGGGGATTTACGAGCAGTTTTTT. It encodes CASMGQGIYEQFF.

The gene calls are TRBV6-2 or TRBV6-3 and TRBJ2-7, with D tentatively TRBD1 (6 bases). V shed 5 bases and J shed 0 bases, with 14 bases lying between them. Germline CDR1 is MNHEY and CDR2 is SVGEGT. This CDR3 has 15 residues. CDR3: CASSNKQGSSYEQYF. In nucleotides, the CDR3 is TGTGCCAGCAGTAACAAGCAGGGGTCCTCCTACGAGCAGTACTTC.

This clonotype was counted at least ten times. This CDR3 is CASSLALREAFF. CDR3 DNA sequence: TGTGCCAGCAGCTTAGCGCTCCGTGAAGCTTTCTTT. V and J are TRBV7-9 and TRBJ1-1; no definite D call. The CDR3 covers 12 residues. The V gene lost 0 bases and the J gene lost 7 bases, with 6 bases spanning the gap. Germline V CDR1 and CDR2: SEHNR, FQNEAQ (reference sequence).

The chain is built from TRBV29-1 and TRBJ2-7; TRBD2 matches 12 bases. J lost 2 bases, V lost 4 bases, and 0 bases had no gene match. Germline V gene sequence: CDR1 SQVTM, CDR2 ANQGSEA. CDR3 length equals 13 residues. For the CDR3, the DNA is TGCAGCGTTGCTAGCGGGAGGGCCTACGAGCAGTACTTC. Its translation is CSVASGRAYEQYF.

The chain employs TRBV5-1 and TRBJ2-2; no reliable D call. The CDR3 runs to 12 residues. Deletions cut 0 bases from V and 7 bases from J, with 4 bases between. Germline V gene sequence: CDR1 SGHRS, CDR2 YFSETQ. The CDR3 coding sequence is TGCGCCAGCAGCTTGGAGCTCGGGGAGCTGTTTTTT. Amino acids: CASSLELGELFF.

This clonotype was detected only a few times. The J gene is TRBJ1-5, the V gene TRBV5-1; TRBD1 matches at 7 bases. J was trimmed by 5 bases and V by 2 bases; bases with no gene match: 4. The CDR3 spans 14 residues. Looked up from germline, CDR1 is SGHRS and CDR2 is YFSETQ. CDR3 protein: CASSFTGADQPQHF. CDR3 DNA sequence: TGCGCCAGCAGCTTTACAGGGGCAGATCAGCCCCAGCATTTT.

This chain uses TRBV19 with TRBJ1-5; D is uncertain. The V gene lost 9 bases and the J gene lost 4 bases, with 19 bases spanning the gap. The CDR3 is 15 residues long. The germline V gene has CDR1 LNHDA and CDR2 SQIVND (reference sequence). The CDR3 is CASSPDFSGNQPQHF. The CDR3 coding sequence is TGTGCCAGCAGTCCCGACTTCTCTGGGAATCAGCCCCAGCATTTT.

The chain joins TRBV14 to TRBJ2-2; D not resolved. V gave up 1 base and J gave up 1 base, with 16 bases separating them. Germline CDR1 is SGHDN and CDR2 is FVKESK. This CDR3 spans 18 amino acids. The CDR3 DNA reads TGTGCCAGCAGCCAAGTAGCAGCACTTCTTGGGAACACCGGGGAGCTGTTTTTT. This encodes CASSQVAALLGNTGELFF.